These T cell receptor beta chains were read from a single sample in a study of shared clonotypes between healthy human individuals. Sequencing was performed with immunoSEQ multiplex PCR; in TCRdb, only in-frame clones are kept and a portion is missing. The sample lists nearly 600,000 clones, just under 97% occurring once. The specimen was naive CD8+ T cells sorted from blood. These receptors were taken from a young woman in good health. Each CDR3 is given with its conserved first and last residue. The D gene is left open where the match is weak. Size tells how often a clone was seen (once, few, many) or the class of an expanded clone, and some rows leave it out.

v_call,d_call,j_call,clone_size,cdr3_aa,cdr3_nt
TRBV2,TRBD2,TRBJ2-7,NA,CASSEALETSGADYEQYF,TGTGCCAGCAGTGAAGCGCTAGAGACTAGCGGGGCGGACTACGAGCAGTACTTC
TRBV7-9,TRBD1,TRBJ2-5,once,CASSFRDRNQETQYF,TGTGCCAGCAGCTTTAGGGACAGGAACCAAGAGACCCAGTACTTC
TRBV5-6,TRBD1,TRBJ2-7,NA,CASSFGTGFYEQYF,TGTGCCAGCAGCTTCGGGACAGGGTTCTACGAGCAGTACTTC
TRBV19,TRBD2,TRBJ2-7,NA,CASSKNRVTSEIIEQYF,TGTGCCAGTAGTAAGAACAGGGTGACTAGCGAAATCATTGAGCAGTACTTC
TRBV21-1,NA,TRBJ1-2,NA,CASSKEQGAVYGYTF,TGTGCCAGCAGCAAAGAACAGGGGGCAGTTTATGGCTACACCTTC
TRBV19,NA,TRBJ2-1,NA,CASSMVLTYNEQFF,TGTGCCAGTAGTATGGTCCTTACCTACAATGAGCAGTTCTTC
TRBV27,TRBD1,TRBJ1-2,NA,CASSPGQGGVGYTF,TGTGCCAGCAGTCCCGGACAGGGGGGCGTGGGCTACACCTTC
TRBV4-2,TRBD2,TRBJ2-3,NA,CASSHPAVAGADTQYF,TGTGCCAGCAGCCACCCCGCAGTAGCGGGAGCAGATACGCAGTATTTT
TRBV28,NA,TRBJ2-7,NA,CASRLTKGLLYEQYF,TGTGCCAGCAGGCTGACGAAAGGGTTACTCTACGAGCAGTACTTC
TRBV19,TRBD2,TRBJ2-3,NA,CASSIGLAGVKDTQYF,TGTGCCAGTAGTATTGGGCTAGCGGGAGTCAAAGATACGCAGTATTTT
TRBV7-9,NA,TRBJ2-2,NA,CASSPGSGELFF,TGTGCCAGCAGCCCGGGCTCCGGGGAGCTGTTTTTT
TRBV21-1,NA,TRBJ2-1,NA,CASSKDKTGPVSEQFF,TGTGCCAGCAGCAAGGACAAGACAGGCCCTGTCAGTGAGCAGTTCTTC
TRBV28,TRBD2,TRBJ2-7,once,CASRQLAGSSYEQYF,TGTGCCAGCAGACAACTAGCGGGCAGCTCCTACGAGCAGTACTTC
TRBV7-9,NA,TRBJ2-3,NA,CASSRGFSTDTQYF,TGTGCCAGCAGCCGGGGCTTTAGCACAGATACGCAGTATTTT
TRBV27,NA,TRBJ2-7,NA,CASSPLDSREQYF,TGTGCCAGCAGTCCCCTGGACTCTCGCGAGCAGTACTTC
TRBV15,TRBD1,TRBJ1-5,NA,CATSIDEPGGGQPQHF,TGTGCCACCAGCATCGACGAGCCAGGGGGGGGTCAGCCCCAGCATTTT
TRBV9,NA,TRBJ2-7,NA,CASSVGGASSYEQYF,TGTGCCAGCAGCGTTGGGGGAGCCTCCTCCTACGAGCAGTACTTC
TRBV29-1,TRBD1,TRBJ1-1,NA,CSVTRDRGFGTEAFF,TGCAGCGTTACTAGGGACAGGGGATTCGGGACTGAAGCTTTCTTT
TRBV4-1,NA,TRBJ2-7,NA,CASSQDTGRVYEQYF,TGCGCCAGCAGCCAAGATACTGGACGGGTCTACGAGCAGTACTTC
TRBV2,TRBD2,TRBJ2-1,NA,CASSDPIAGSHGEQFF,TGTGCCAGCAGTGACCCCATAGCGGGATCTCACGGTGAGCAGTTCTTC
TRBV5-6,NA,TRBJ2-3,NA,CASSLGGSTDTQYF,TGTGCCAGCAGCTTGGGCGGGAGCACAGATACGCAGTATTTT
TRBV5-8,NA,TRBJ1-4,NA,CASSLGVSGEKLFF,TGTGCCAGCAGCTTGGGAGTATCCGGTGAAAAACTGTTTTTT
TRBV2,NA,TRBJ2-1,NA,CASSGGPLFF,TGTGCCAGCAGTGGGGGACCCTTGTTCTTC
TRBV5-4,NA,TRBJ1-1,NA,CASSRGLNTEAFF,TGTGCCAGCAGTCGCGGATTGAACACTGAAGCTTTCTTT
TRBV19,NA,TRBJ2-7,NA,CASSPGGNYYEQYF,TGTGCCAGTAGTCCAGGCGGGAATTACTACGAGCAGTACTTC